Listed below are T cell receptor beta chains from one sample, sequenced in a study of T cell repertoires in cytomegalovirus infection. For these receptors, no antigen is known. TCRdb analysed the reads with MiXCR anew, one entry per CDR3 protein. This table has about 310,000 distinct CDR3 sequences, roughly 25% appearing once. The sequencing used cultured PBMCs, collected from culture after CMV antigen stimulation. Receptors were obtained from a human donor in good health (CMV status not recorded). Some clones in this sample may be carry-over from other donors' samples. Each CDR3 is given with its conserved first and last residue. Each record gives: CDR3 DNA, CDR3 protein, V gene, D gene, J gene, clone size. D genes are given only for firm matches. A row's size may be missing; if present it is once, few, many or a size class.

CDR3 DNA: TGTGCCAGCAGCTTAGATGGGGGAAAGGGCTATGGCTACACCTTC
CDR3 protein: CASSLDGGKGYGYTF
V gene: TRBV7-2
D gene: -
J gene: TRBJ1-2
clone size: many

CDR3 DNA: TGTGCCAGCAGTTACACCAGGGACAATGAAAAACTGTTTTTT
CDR3 protein: CASSYTRDNEKLFF
V gene: TRBV6-5
D gene: -
J gene: TRBJ1-4
clone size: few

CDR3 DNA: TGTGCCAGCAGTGAAAATATTGGATACGCGAACACCGGGGAGCTGTTTTTT
CDR3 protein: CASSENIGYANTGELFF
V gene: TRBV6-1
D gene: -
J gene: TRBJ2-2
clone size: -

CDR3 DNA: TGTGCCATCAGTCCCGGGGCGGCCTCCTACGAGCAGTACTTC
CDR3 protein: CAISPGAASYEQYF
V gene: TRBV10-3
D gene: -
J gene: TRBJ2-7
clone size: many

CDR3 DNA: TGTGCCAGCAGTTCGGGACCGGGCCTCGGGGAGCTGTTTTTT
CDR3 protein: CASSSGPGLGELFF
V gene: TRBV6-2/TRBV6-3
D gene: -
J gene: TRBJ2-2
clone size: few

CDR3 DNA: TGTGCCAGCGCCCCCAGGCAGGGGAAGGAGACCCAGTACTTC
CDR3 protein: CASAPRQGKETQYF
V gene: TRBV19
D gene: -
J gene: TRBJ2-5
clone size: -

CDR3 DNA: TGTGCCAGCAGCTCTCTCGGGACGGAGGAGGAGACCCAGTACTTC
CDR3 protein: CASSSLGTEEETQYF
V gene: TRBV28
D gene: -
J gene: TRBJ2-5
clone size: -

CDR3 DNA: TGTGCCAGCAGGCCGGGACTAGTAGACAATGAGCAGTTCTTC
CDR3 protein: CASRPGLVDNEQFF
V gene: TRBV6-2/TRBV6-3
D gene: TRBD2
J gene: TRBJ2-1
clone size: few

CDR3 DNA: TGTGCCAGCAGTTTGACAGGGGTTCTCACAGATACGCAGTATTTT
CDR3 protein: CASSLTGVLTDTQYF
V gene: TRBV12-3/TRBV12-4
D gene: TRBD1
J gene: TRBJ2-3
clone size: -

CDR3 DNA: TGTGCCAGCAGCTTAGTAAGACGCTCCTACAATGAGCAGTTCTTC
CDR3 protein: CASSLVRRSYNEQFF
V gene: TRBV11-2
D gene: -
J gene: TRBJ2-1
clone size: -

CDR3 DNA: TGTGCCAGCAGTCAAGGACAGCTGTTTTTT
CDR3 protein: CASSQGQLFF
V gene: TRBV12-3/TRBV12-4
D gene: -
J gene: TRBJ2-2
clone size: -

CDR3 DNA: TGTGCCAGCAGCCCCCGGACAGCAATTAACTATGGCTACACCTTC
CDR3 protein: CASSPRTAINYGYTF
V gene: TRBV7-2
D gene: -
J gene: TRBJ1-2
clone size: many

CDR3 DNA: TGTGCCAGCAGGTCCCCCGGGGAGCTGTTTTTT
CDR3 protein: CASRSPGELFF
V gene: TRBV7-2
D gene: -
J gene: TRBJ2-2
clone size: few

CDR3 DNA: TGTGCCAGCAGCCCCAGGCCGGGGGAGACCGGGGAGCTGTTTTTT
CDR3 protein: CASSPRPGETGELFF
V gene: TRBV11-3
D gene: -
J gene: TRBJ2-2
clone size: many

CDR3 DNA: TGTGCCAGTAGTATAAGAGGTTCGGGTAGTAATCAGCCCCAGCATTTT
CDR3 protein: CASSIRGSGSNQPQHF
V gene: TRBV19
D gene: -
J gene: TRBJ1-5
clone size: -

CDR3 DNA: TGTGCCAGCAGCCCCAGCTTTGGGGAGGCCCAGTACTTC
CDR3 protein: CASSPSFGEAQYF
V gene: TRBV7-9
D gene: -
J gene: TRBJ2-5
clone size: few

CDR3 DNA: TGTGCCAGCAGTTTGGCGGAGAGCACAGATACGCAGTATTTT
CDR3 protein: CASSLAESTDTQYF
V gene: TRBV12-3/TRBV12-4
D gene: -
J gene: TRBJ2-3
clone size: few

CDR3 DNA: TGCAGCGTTGAAAAGACCGGTGGTAAATATGGCTACACCTTC
CDR3 protein: CSVEKTGGKYGYTF
V gene: TRBV29-1
D gene: -
J gene: TRBJ1-2
clone size: -

CDR3 DNA: TGTGCCAGCAGCTTGAGACTAGCAGGCGGAACCGGGGAGCTGTTTTTT
CDR3 protein: CASSLRLAGGTGELFF
V gene: TRBV7-2
D gene: TRBD2
J gene: TRBJ2-2
clone size: many

CDR3 DNA: TGTGCCAGCAGCTTGGGTTGGTCGGAGGATGAAGCTTTCTTT
CDR3 protein: CASSLGWSEDEAFF
V gene: TRBV5-4
D gene: -
J gene: TRBJ1-1
clone size: few

CDR3 DNA: TGTGCCAGCAGCCGCCGGACTAGCGGGAGGTCCAATGAGCAGTTCTTC
CDR3 protein: CASSRRTSGRSNEQFF
V gene: TRBV12-3/TRBV12-4
D gene: TRBD2
J gene: TRBJ2-1
clone size: -

CDR3 DNA: TGCAGTGCTAGAGAGAGGGTAACTAATGAAAAACTGTTTTTT
CDR3 protein: CSARERVTNEKLFF
V gene: TRBV20-1
D gene: -
J gene: TRBJ1-4
clone size: -

CDR3 DNA: TGTGCCAGCAGCTTTGACGGGATAGGGGGGTATCGAGAAAAACTGTTTTTT
CDR3 protein: CASSFDGIGGYREKLFF
V gene: TRBV5-4
D gene: -
J gene: TRBJ1-4
clone size: -

CDR3 DNA: TGTGCCAGCAGTTTCGCGGGACTAGTAACCGGGGAGCTGTTTTTT
CDR3 protein: CASSFAGLVTGELFF
V gene: TRBV12-3/TRBV12-4
D gene: TRBD2
J gene: TRBJ2-2
clone size: -

CDR3 DNA: TGCAGCGTTGACAAGGAGTATAGCAATCAGCCCCAGCATTTT
CDR3 protein: CSVDKEYSNQPQHF
V gene: TRBV29-1
D gene: -
J gene: TRBJ1-5
clone size: -